The clone carrying this T cell receptor beta chain was seen only a few times. The data are from a study of response to subunit inactivated influenza vaccine. V gave up 3 bases and J gave up 4 bases; unmatched junction bases: 2. Germline CDR1 is MNHNS and CDR2 is SASEGT. The CDR3 runs 13 residues. From the RT-PCR reads, TCRdb called clonotypes with MiXCR, one entry per CDR3 protein. The sample contains about 700,000 distinct CDR3 sequences, around 14% of which appear only once. The chain joins TRBV6-1 to TRBJ1-2; TRBD1 matches 7 bases. This TCR was recovered from a man aged 50-60 years who received an inactivated influenza vaccine. The sequences come from PBMCs from blood, collected about 14 days before vaccination. Here the CDR3 DNA reads TGTGCCAGCAGTGAGACAGGGCTCTATGGCTACACCTTC. Amino acid sequence: CASSETGLYGYTF.